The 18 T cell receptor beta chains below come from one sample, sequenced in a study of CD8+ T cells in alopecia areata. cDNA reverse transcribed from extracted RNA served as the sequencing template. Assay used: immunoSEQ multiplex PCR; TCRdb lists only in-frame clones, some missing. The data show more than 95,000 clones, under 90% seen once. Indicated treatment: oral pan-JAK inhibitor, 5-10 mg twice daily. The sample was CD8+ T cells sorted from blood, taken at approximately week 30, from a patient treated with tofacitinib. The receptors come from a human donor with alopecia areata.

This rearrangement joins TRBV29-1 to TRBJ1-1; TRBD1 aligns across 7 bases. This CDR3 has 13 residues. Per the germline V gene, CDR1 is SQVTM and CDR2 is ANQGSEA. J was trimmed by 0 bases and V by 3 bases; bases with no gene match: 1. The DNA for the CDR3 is TGCAGCGTTGACAGGGGGATGAACACTGAAGCTTTCTTT. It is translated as CSVDRGMNTEAFF. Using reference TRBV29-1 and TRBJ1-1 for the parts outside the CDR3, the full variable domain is SAVISQKPSRDICQRGTSLTIQCQVDSQVTMMFWYRQQPGQSLTLIATANQGSEATYESGFVIDKFPISRPNLTFSTLTVSNMSPEDSSIYLCSVDRGMNTEAFFGQGTRLTVV.

In DNA, the CDR3 is TGCGCCAGCAGCTTAGTTGGGGACTACTACGAGCAGTACTTC. Protein: CASSLVGDYYEQYF. The V gene is TRBV5-1, the J gene TRBJ2-7; 7 positions agree with TRBD2. CDR1 is SGHRS, CDR2 YFSETQ, per germline. This CDR3 comprises 14 residues. V shed 2 bases, J shed 3 bases, and the junction held 5 bases outside the gene matches.

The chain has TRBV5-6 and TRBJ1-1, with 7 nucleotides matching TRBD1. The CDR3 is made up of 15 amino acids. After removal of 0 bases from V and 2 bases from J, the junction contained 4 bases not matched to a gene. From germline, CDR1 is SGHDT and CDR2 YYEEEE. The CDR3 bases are TGTGCCAGCAGCTTGGGTGGGACAGTTAACACTGAAGCTTTCTTT. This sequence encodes CASSLGGTVNTEAFF.

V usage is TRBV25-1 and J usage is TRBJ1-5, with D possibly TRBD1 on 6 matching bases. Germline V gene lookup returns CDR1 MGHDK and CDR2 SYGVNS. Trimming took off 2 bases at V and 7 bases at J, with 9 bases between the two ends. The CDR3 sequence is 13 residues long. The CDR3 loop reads CASSEPGEQPQHF. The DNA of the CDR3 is TGTGCCAGCAGTGAACCAGGGGAGCAGCCCCAGCATTTT.

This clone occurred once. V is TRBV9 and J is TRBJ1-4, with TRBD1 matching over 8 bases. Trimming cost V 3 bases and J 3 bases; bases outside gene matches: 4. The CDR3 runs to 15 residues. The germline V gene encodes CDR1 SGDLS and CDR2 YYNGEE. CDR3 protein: CASSAPGQANEKLFF. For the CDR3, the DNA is TGTGCCAGCAGCGCTCCGGGACAGGCTAATGAAAAACTGTTTTTT.

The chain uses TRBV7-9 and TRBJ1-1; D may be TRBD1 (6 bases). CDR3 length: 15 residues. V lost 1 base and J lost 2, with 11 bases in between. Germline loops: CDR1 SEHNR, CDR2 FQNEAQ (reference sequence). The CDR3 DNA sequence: TGTGCCAGCAGCTTAGGAACAGGGCCAAACACTGAAGCTTTCTTT. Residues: CASSLGTGPNTEAFF. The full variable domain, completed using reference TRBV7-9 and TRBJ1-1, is DTGVSQNPRHKITKRGQNVTFRCDPISEHNRLYWYRQTLGQGPEFLTYFQNEAQLEKSRLLSDRFSAERPKGSFSTLEIQRTEQGDSAMYLCASSLGTGPNTEAFFGQGTRLTVV.

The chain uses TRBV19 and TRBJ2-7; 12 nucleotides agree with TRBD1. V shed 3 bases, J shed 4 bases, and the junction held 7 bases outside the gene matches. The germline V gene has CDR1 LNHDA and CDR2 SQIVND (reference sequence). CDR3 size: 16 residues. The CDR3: CASSMIPGQGAYEQYF. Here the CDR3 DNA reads TGTGCCAGTAGTATGATTCCGGGACAGGGGGCTTACGAGCAGTACTTC.

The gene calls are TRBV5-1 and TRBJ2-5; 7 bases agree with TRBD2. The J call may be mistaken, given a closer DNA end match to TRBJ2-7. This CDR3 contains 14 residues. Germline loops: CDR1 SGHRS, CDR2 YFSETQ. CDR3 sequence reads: CASSLDPGRGEQYF. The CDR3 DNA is TGCGCCAGCAGCTTGGATCCAGGGAGGGGCGAGCAGTACTTC.

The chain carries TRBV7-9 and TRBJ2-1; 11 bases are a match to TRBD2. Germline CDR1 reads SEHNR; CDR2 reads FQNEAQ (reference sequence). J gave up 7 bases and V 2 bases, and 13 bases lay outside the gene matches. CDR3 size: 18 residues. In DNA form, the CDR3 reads TGTGCCAGCAGCTTACCCTGGGGTACTAGCGGGAGAAGTAATGAGCAGTTCTTC. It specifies CASSLPWGTSGRSNEQFF.

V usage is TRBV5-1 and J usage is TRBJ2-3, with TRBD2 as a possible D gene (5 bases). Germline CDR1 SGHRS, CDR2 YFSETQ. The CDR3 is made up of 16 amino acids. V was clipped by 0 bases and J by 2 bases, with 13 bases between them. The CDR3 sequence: CASSLGERLLTDTQYF. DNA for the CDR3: TGCGCCAGCAGCTTGGGGGAGCGGCTGCTCACAGATACGCAGTATTTT.

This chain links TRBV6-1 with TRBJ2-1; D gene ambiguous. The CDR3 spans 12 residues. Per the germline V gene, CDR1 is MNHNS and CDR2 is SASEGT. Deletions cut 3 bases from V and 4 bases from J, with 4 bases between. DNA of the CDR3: TGTGCCAGCAGTGACGGGTACAATGAGCAGTTCTTC. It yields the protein CASSDGYNEQFF.

This CDR3 reads CASSPRVNSYNEQFF. In nucleotides, the CDR3 is TGTGCCAGCAGCCCTCGGGTCAATTCCTACAATGAGCAGTTCTTC. The chain uses TRBV7-7 and TRBJ2-1; D is uncertain. The CDR3 covers 15 residues. Between the trimmed V and J ends, which lost 5 bases and 1 base, there was a span of 12 bases. Germline-derived CDR1 and CDR2 are SSHAT and FNYEAQ (reference sequence).

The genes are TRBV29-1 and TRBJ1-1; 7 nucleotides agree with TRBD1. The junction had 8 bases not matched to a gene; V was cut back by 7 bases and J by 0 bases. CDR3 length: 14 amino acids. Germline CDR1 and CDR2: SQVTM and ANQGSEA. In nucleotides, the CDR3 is TGCAGCGCTGACAGGGTTGGGTTGAACACTGAAGCTTTCTTT. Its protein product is CSADRVGLNTEAFF.

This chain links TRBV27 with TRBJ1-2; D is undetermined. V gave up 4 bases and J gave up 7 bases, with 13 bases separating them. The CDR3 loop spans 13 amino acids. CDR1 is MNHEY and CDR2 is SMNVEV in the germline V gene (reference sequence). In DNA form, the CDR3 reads TGTGCCAGCAGTTCCCAGGTGACGGGTGGCTACACCTTC. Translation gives CASSSQVTGGYTF.

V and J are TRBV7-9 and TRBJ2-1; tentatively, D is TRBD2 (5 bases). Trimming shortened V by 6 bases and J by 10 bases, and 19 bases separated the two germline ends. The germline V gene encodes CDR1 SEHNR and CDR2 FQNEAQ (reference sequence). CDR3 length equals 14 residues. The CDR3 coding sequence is TGTGCCAGCAGACCCCTTGGGGAGATAGGGGAGCAGTTCTTC. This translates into CASRPLGEIGEQFF.

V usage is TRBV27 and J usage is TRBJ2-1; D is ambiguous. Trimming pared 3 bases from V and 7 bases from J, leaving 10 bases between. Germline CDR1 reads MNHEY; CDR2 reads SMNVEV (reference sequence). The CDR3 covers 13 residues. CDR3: CASSFSTWNEQFF. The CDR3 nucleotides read TGTGCCAGCAGTTTCTCGACGTGGAATGAGCAGTTCTTC.

The CDR3 region is CASSSREAYEQFF. The CDR3 nucleotides are TGTGCCAGCAGCTCCCGGGAAGCCTATGAGCAGTTCTTC. The chain links TRBV7-9 to TRBJ2-1; D is perhaps TRBD2 (5 bases). The CDR3 is made up of 13 amino acids. CDR1 SEHNR and CDR2 FQNEAQ come from the germline V gene (reference sequence). V was cut by 4 bases and J by 8 bases, with 12 bases left in between.

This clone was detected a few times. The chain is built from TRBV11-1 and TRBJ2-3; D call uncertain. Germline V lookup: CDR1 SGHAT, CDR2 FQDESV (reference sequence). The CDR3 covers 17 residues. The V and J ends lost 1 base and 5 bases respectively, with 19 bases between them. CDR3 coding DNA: TGTGCCAGCAGCTTAGATATAAGGACGCCCGACGGAGATACGCAGTATTTT. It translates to CASSLDIRTPDGDTQYF.